Described below is a single T cell receptor beta chain sequence and its context. Its antigen is unknown. The data originate from a study of T-cell reconstitution after alpha-beta-depleted transplantation in children. Study-wide results and caveats: After transplant, high TCRbeta diversity at day 60 in some patients arose from surviving recipient T cells and thymic progenitors. T-cell counts and diversity were attributed mostly to newly produced T cells one year after transplant.

The CDR3 length is 13 residues. V lost 1 base and J 4 bases, leaving 11 bases between the germline ends. Germline CDR1 is DFQATT and CDR2 is SNEGSKA (reference sequence). It was with unique molecular identifiers that the TCRbeta library was prepared. TCRdb analysed the PCR reads with MiXCR anew, one entry per CDR3 protein. This sample carries approximately 430,000 distinct CDR3 sequences, about 17% of them seen once, and the ten largest clones take 29%. The clonotype was recovered from a boy under two years old who had a stem cell transplant for Wiskott-Aldrich syndrome, so the T cells may come from the graft donor. This specimen was PBMCs, mostly from graft donor cells, taken 360 days after TCRalphabeta/CD19-depleted stem cell transplant. The chain uses TRBV20-1 and TRBJ2-7, with unresolved D. The CDR3 sequence is CSARAAPSYEQYF. CDR3 DNA: TGCAGTGCTAGAGCGGCCCCGTCATACGAGCAGTACTTC.